This TCR beta chain was observed in a study of monozygotic twins with inflammatory bowel disease. Each donor had 2 to 3 ml of blood drawn. The CDR3 runs 15 residues. Per germline, CDR1 SGDLS and CDR2 YYNGEE. The UMIs contained a 6-nucleotide sample barcode. They were added by template switching during cDNA synthesis. TCRdb re-called the 5' RACE reads and gives one entry per CDR3 protein, without DNA. This repertoire includes nearly 450,000 distinct CDR3 sequences. The TCR comes from a human donor with ulcerative colitis or Crohn's disease, or a healthy co-twin of an affected twin (not recorded which). The sample comprised blood. The chain combines TRBV9 with TRBJ1-3; TCRdb calls TRBD1, which cannot be checked without DNA. The chain's CDR3 is CASTPHGDSGNTIYF.